The rows below give T cell receptor beta chains drawn from one sample of a study of HIV-infected children after antiretroviral therapy interruption. TCRdb independently ran MiXCR on the 3' RACE reads; one entry per CDR3 protein. Of about 89,000 distinct CDR3 sequences listed, about 7% were seen once; the top ten hold 0.9% to 1.4%. The sequenced sample was CD45RA+ CD4+ T cells from PBMCs, pooled from several time points, obtained from a donor given antiretroviral therapy, either interrupted or continuous. All receptors come from a pool of human donors with HIV. CDR3s include the opening cysteine and the closing phenylalanine or tryptophan. The order of the fields is D gene, V gene, clone size, J gene, CDR3 protein, CDR3 DNA. The D gene is left open where the match is weak. A row's size may be missing; if present it is once, few, many or a size class.

D: NA
V: TRBV7-9
size: NA
J: TRBJ1-5
CDR3: CASSLVLMDTSVYQPQHF
DNA: TGTGCCAGCAGCTTAGTCTTGATGGACACATCGGTGTATCAGCCCCAGCATTTT

D: NA
V: TRBV28
size: many
J: TRBJ2-6
CDR3: CASSPRGGREASGANVLTF
DNA: TGTGCCAGCAGTCCCCGGGGTGGTAGGGAGGCGTCCGGGGCCAACGTCCTGACTTTC

D: NA
V: TRBV19
size: NA
J: TRBJ1-2
CDR3: CASSIGEGVYGYTF
DNA: TGTGCCAGTAGTATAGGTGAAGGAGTCTATGGCTACACCTTC

D: NA
V: TRBV12-3/TRBV12-4
size: NA
J: TRBJ2-1
CDR3: CASSLTGGAAEQFF
DNA: TGTGCAAGCAGCTTAACTGGGGGGGCTGCTGAGCAGTTCTTC

D: NA
V: TRBV7-3
size: many
J: TRBJ2-3
CDR3: CASSLYWTHTDTQYF
DNA: TGTGCCAGCAGCTTATACTGGACACACACAGATACGCAGTATTTT

D: NA
V: TRBV12-3/TRBV12-4
size: NA
J: TRBJ1-3
CDR3: CASSFPGARGNTIYF
DNA: TGTGCCAGCAGTTTCCCAGGGGCGCGGGGAAACACCATATATTTT

D: NA
V: TRBV10-3
size: many
J: TRBJ2-7
CDR3: CAISNDRNGAYEQYF
DNA: TGTGCCATCAGCAACGACAGGAACGGGGCCTACGAGCAGTACTTC

D: TRBD1
V: TRBV12-3/TRBV12-4
size: few
J: TRBJ2-2
CDR3: CASSSTSGQGASGELFF
DNA: TGTGCCAGCAGTTCCACCTCCGGACAGGGGGCCTCGGGGGAGCTGTTTTTT

D: NA
V: TRBV3-1
size: NA
J: TRBJ2-2
CDR3: CASSQPWLINTGELFF
DNA: TGTGCCAGCAGCCAACCTTGGCTGATAAACACCGGGGAGCTGTTTTTT

D: NA
V: TRBV5-1
size: many
J: TRBJ1-5
CDR3: CASSLEGGDQPQHF
DNA: TGCGCCAGCAGCTTGGAGGGCGGGGATCAGCCCCAGCATTTT

D: NA
V: TRBV12-5
size: many
J: TRBJ2-3
CDR3: CASGLPMGIRTQYF
DNA: TGTGCTAGTGGTTTGCCTATGGGGATCCGTACGCAGTATTTT

D: TRBD2
V: TRBV11-2
size: many
J: TRBJ2-1
CDR3: CASSLIPSGNEQFF
DNA: TGTGCCAGCAGCTTAATCCCTAGCGGGAATGAGCAGTTCTTC

D: NA
V: TRBV20-1
size: NA
J: TRBJ1-2
CDR3: CSASYDEHYGYTF
DNA: TGCAGTGCTAGTTACGACGAACACTATGGCTACACCTTC

D: NA
V: TRBV19
size: many
J: TRBJ2-3
CDR3: CASSIVGTDTQYF
DNA: TGTGCCAGTAGTATAGTGGGCACAGATACGCAGTATTTT

D: NA
V: TRBV24-1
size: many
J: TRBJ2-1
CDR3: CATSGKIYNEQFF
DNA: TGTGCCACCAGTGGGAAAATCTACAATGAGCAGTTCTTC

D: TRBD2
V: TRBV3-1
size: many
J: TRBJ2-3
CDR3: CASSSLALAGPTDTQYF
DNA: TGTGCCAGCAGCTCGCTCGCTCTAGCGGGGCCCACAGATACGCAGTATTTT

D: TRBD1
V: TRBV29-1
size: many
J: TRBJ2-2
CDR3: CSVDGTGNTGELFF
DNA: TGCAGCGTAGATGGGACAGGGAACACCGGGGAGCTGTTTTTT

D: NA
V: TRBV10-3
size: many
J: TRBJ1-4
CDR3: CASNIATNEKLFF
DNA: TGTGCCTCTAATATTGCAACTAATGAAAAACTGTTTTTT

D: NA
V: TRBV19
size: many
J: TRBJ2-1
CDR3: CASSIGGVLGVNEQFF
DNA: TGTGCCAGTAGTATAGGAGGGGTCCTCGGGGTCAATGAGCAGTTCTTC

D: TRBD2
V: TRBV10-3
size: many
J: TRBJ2-1
CDR3: CAISEWGSGRSYNEQFF
DNA: TGTGCCATCAGTGAGTGGGGTAGCGGGAGATCCTACAATGAGCAGTTCTTC

D: TRBD2
V: TRBV11-1
size: medium-sized
J: TRBJ2-1
CDR3: CASSLTGTSGRNIPNEQFF
DNA: TGTGCCAGCAGCTTAACAGGGACTAGCGGGAGAAACATACCCAATGAGCAGTTCTTC

D: TRBD1
V: TRBV6-5
size: many
J: TRBJ1-1
CDR3: CASRRQGINTEAFF
DNA: TGTGCCAGCAGACGACAGGGTATAAACACTGAAGCTTTCTTT